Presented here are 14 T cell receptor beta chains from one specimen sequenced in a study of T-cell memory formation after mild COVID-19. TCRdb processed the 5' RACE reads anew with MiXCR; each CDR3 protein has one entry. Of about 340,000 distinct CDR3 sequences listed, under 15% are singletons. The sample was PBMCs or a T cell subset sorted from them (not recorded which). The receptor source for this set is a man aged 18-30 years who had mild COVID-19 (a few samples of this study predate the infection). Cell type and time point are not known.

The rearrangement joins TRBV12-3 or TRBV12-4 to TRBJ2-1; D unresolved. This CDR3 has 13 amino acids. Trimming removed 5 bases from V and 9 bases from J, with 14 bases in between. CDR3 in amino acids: CASSESGKGEQFF. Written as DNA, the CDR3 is TGTGCCAGCAGTGAATCCGGTAAGGGTGAGCAGTTCTTC.

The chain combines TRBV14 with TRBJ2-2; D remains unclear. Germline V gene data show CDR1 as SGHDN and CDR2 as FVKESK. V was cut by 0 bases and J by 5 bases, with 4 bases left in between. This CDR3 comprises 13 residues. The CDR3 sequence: CASSQDQTGELFF. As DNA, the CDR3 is TGTGCCAGCAGCCAAGATCAGACCGGGGAGCTGTTTTTT.

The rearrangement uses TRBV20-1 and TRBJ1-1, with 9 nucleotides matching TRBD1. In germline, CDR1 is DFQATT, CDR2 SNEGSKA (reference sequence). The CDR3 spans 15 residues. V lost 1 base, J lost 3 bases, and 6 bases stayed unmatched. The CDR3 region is CSARGWTGEDTEAFF. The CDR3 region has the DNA TGCAGTGCTAGAGGGTGGACAGGGGAAGACACTGAAGCTTTCTTT.

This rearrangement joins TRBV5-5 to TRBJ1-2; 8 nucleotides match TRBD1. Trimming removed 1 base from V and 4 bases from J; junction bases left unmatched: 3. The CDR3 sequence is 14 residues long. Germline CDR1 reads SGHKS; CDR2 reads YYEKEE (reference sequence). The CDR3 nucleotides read TGTGCCAGCAGCTTGTGGACAGGGAGCTATGGCTACACCTTC. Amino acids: CASSLWTGSYGYTF. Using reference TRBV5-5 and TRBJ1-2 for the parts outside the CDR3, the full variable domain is DAGVTQSPTHLIKTRGQQVTLRCSPISGHKSVSWYQQVLGQGPQFIFQYYEKEERGRGNFPDRFSARQFPNYSSELNVNALLLGDSALYLCASSLWTGSYGYTFGSGTRLTVV.

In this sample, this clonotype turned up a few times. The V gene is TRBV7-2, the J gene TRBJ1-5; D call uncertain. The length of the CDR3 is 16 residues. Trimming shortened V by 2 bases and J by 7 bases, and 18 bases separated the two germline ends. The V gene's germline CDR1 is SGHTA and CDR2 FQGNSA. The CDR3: CASSLLGMPGVQPQHF. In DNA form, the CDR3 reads TGTGCCAGCAGCTTACTGGGGATGCCGGGCGTCCAGCCCCAGCATTTT.

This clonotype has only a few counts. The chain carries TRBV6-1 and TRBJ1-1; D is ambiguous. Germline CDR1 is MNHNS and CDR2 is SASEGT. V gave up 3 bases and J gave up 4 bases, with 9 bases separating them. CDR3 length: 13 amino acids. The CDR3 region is CASSETWVTEAFF. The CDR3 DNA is TGTGCCAGCAGTGAGACATGGGTCACTGAAGCTTTCTTT.

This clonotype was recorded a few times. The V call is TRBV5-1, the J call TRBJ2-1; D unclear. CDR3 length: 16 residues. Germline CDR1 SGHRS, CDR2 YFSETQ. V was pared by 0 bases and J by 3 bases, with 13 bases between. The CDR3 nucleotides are TGCGCCAGCAGCTTGGTGGCGGTGCACCTCTACAATGAGCAGTTCTTC. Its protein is CASSLVAVHLYNEQFF.

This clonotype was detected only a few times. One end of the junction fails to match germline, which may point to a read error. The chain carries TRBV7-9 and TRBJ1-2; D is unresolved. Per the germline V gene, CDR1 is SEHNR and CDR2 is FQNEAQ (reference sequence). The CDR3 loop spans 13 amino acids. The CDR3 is CASSLGSEYGYTF. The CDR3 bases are TGTGCCAGCAGTTTAGGGTCAGAGTATGGCTACACCTTC.

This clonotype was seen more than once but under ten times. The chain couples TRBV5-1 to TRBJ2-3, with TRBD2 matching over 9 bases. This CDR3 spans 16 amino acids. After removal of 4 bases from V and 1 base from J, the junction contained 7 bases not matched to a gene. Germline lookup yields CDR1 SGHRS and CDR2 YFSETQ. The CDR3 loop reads CASSPLAGRGTDTQYF. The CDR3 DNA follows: TGCGCCAGCAGCCCCCTAGCGGGGAGGGGCACAGATACGCAGTATTTT.

The CDR3 region is CASSAMGLVGETQYF. The CDR3 DNA reads as TGTGCCAGCAGCGCAATGGGACTAGTCGGAGAGACCCAGTACTTC. The rearrangement uses TRBV11-2 and TRBJ2-5; the match to TRBD2 covers 8 bases. The CDR3 is 15 amino acids. CDR1 and CDR2 (germline): SGHAT, FQNNGV. With 5 bases clipped from V and 4 bases from J, the junction kept 9 bases outside the gene matches.

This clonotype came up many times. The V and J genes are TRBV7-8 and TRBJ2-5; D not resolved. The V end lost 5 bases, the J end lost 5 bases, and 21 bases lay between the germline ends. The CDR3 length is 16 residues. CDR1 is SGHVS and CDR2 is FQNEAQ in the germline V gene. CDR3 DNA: TGTGCCAGCAGCCCGCCCGTCGGATTAAAGAGGGAGACCCAGTACTTC. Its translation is CASSPPVGLKRETQYF.

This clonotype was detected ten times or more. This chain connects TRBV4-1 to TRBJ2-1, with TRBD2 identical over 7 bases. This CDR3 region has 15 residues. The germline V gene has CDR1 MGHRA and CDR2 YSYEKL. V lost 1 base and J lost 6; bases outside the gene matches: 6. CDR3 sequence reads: CASSQGRGVSNEQFF. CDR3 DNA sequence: TGCGCCAGCAGCCAAGGACGGGGGGTGAGCAATGAGCAGTTCTTC.

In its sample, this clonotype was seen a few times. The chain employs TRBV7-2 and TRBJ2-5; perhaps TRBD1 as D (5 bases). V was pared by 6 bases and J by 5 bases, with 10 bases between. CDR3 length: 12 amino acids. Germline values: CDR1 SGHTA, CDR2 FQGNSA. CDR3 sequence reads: CASRGRAETQYF. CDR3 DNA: TGTGCCAGCAGGGGCAGGGCGGAGACCCAGTACTTC.

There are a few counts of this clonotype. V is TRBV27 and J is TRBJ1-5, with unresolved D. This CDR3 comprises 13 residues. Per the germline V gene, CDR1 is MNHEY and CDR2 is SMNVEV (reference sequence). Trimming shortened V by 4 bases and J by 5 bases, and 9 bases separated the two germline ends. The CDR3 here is CASSYGKHQPQHF. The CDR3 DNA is TGTGCCAGCAGTTACGGAAAACATCAGCCCCAGCATTTT.